This TCR beta chain was found in a study of blood T cell repertoires in COVID-19. At the level of the study: The United States, Italy and Spain supplied acute and convalescent COVID-19 samples. The cDNA or gDNA used as material had been derived from T cells, B-cell-depleted T cells, or PBMCs.

Per the original methods: Amplifying reference gene primers gave estimates of nucleated cell counts. Here immunoSEQ multiplex PCR was the method, and the copy in TCRdb shows in-frame clones only, minus some. V and J calls and clone size are those listed in that table; D and trimming were worked out from the DNA. Counted here are 79,000 or so clones, around 87% occurring once; the ten biggest clones make up roughly 1.2%. This TCR was recovered from a human donor in a cohort sampled during active COVID-19. Input material: peripheral blood.

The DNA of the CDR3 is TGTGCCAGCAGCTCGGACAGGGGGAACTATGGCTACACCTTC. This gives the protein CASSSDRGNYGYTF. This sequence joins TRBV13 and TRBJ1-2, with 10 nucleotides matching TRBD1. V lost 4 bases, J lost 2 bases, and 1 base stayed unmatched. Germline CDR1 PRHDT, CDR2 FYEKMQ (reference sequence). CDR3 size: 14 residues. Full variable domain (remainder filled in from reference TRBV13 and TRBJ1-2): AAGVIQSPRHLIKEKRETATLKCYPIPRHDTVYWYQQGPGQDPQFLISFYEKMQSDKGSIPDRFSAQQFSDYHSELNMSSLELGDSALYFCASSSDRGNYGYTFGSGTRLTVV.